Listed below are T cell receptor beta chains from one sample, sequenced in a study of T-cell reconstitution after alpha-beta-depleted transplantation in children. TCRdb analysed the PCR reads with MiXCR anew, one entry per CDR3 protein. The table includes about 350,000 distinct CDR3 sequences, under 20% detected once. The sequencing here drew on PBMCs, mostly from graft donor cells, taken 360 days after TCRalphabeta/CD19-depleted stem cell transplant. Every receptor here comes from a male patient between 2 and 15 years old who had a stem cell transplant for acute lymphoblastic leukemia, so the T cells may come from the graft donor. CDR3s include the opening cysteine and the closing phenylalanine or tryptophan. D genes are given only for firm matches. Expanded clones get a size class; other rows say once, few or many, or leave the size out.

TRBV6-2/TRBV6-3	NA	NA	TRBJ2-3	TGTGCCAGCAGTCCATCTGCCCCTAGCACAGATACGCAGTATTTT	CASSPSAPSTDTQYF
TRBV12-3/TRBV12-4	few	NA	TRBJ2-2	TGTGCCAGCAGCTTCACTGGACTTAGTCCCAACACCGGGGAGCTGTTTTTT	CASSFTGLSPNTGELFF
TRBV12-3/TRBV12-4	few	NA	TRBJ2-1	TGTGCCAGCGGCCATACAGCACAATCCTACAATGAGCAGTTCTTC	CASGHTAQSYNEQFF
TRBV27	many	TRBD2	TRBJ2-1	TGTGCCAGCCGGCCCACGGGAGGTAATGAGCAGTTCTTC	CASRPTGGNEQFF
TRBV12-5	many	NA	TRBJ2-7	TGTGCTAGTGGTTTGGTACGAGCCGAGCAGTACTTC	CASGLVRAEQYF
TRBV6-1	few	NA	TRBJ2-6	TGTGCCAGCAGCCAACGTTCGGGGTATGGCTCTGGGGCCAACGTCCTGACTTTC	CASSQRSGYGSGANVLTF
TRBV4-2	NA	NA	TRBJ2-2	TGTGCCAGCAGCCAAGATCTAGGACTCACCGGGGAGCTGTTTTTT	CASSQDLGLTGELFF
TRBV15	many	NA	TRBJ2-7	TGTGCCACCAGCAGAGATAGGACAGACTACGAGCAGTACTTC	CATSRDRTDYEQYF
TRBV7-2	few	TRBD2	TRBJ2-7	TGTGCCAGCAGCGTGAGCGGGAGGGCCCACGAGCAGTACTTC	CASSVSGRAHEQYF
TRBV4-2	NA	NA	TRBJ2-7	TGTGCCAGCAGCCAAGATCTAAACAGTTACGAGCAGTACTTC	CASSQDLNSYEQYF
TRBV28	few	TRBD2	TRBJ2-7	TGTGCCAGCACCCTCGGGGGTTTACTAGCGGGTACCTACGAGCAGTACTTC	CASTLGGLLAGTYEQYF
TRBV20-1	few	NA	TRBJ2-7	TGCAGTGCTAGAGATATCACTGAGAGCTCCTACGAGCAGTACTTC	CSARDITESSYEQYF
TRBV20-1	NA	TRBD2	TRBJ2-1	TGCAGTCCCAGACTAGCGGCTTACAATGAGCAGTTCTTC	CSPRLAAYNEQFF
TRBV12-3/TRBV12-4	many	TRBD1	TRBJ2-1	TGTGCCAGCAGCCGGCGCGGCGGGACAGGGTACAATGAGCAGTTCTTC	CASSRRGGTGYNEQFF
TRBV7-2	NA	NA	TRBJ2-5	TGTGCCAGCAGCTTAGTGGCGGGATTGGGAGAGACCCAGTACTTC	CASSLVAGLGETQYF
TRBV6-2/TRBV6-3	NA	NA	TRBJ2-7	TGTGCCAGCAGTCGACAGAAGCAGTACTTC	CASSRQKQYF
TRBV5-6	NA	TRBD1	TRBJ2-5	TGTGCCAGCAGCTGGGAGACAGGGGCGGGCGAGACCCAGTACTTC	CASSWETGAGETQYF
TRBV15	many	NA	TRBJ1-1	TGTGCCACCAGAAGAGGGTTCTGGGGAGTTAACACTGAAGCTTTCTTT	CATRRGFWGVNTEAFF
TRBV28	few	NA	TRBJ2-3	TGTGCCACCACCGAGCGGAACACAGATACGCAGTATTTT	CATTERNTDTQYF
TRBV28	NA	NA	TRBJ1-2	TGTGCCAGCAGTCCACCGCTGGGCACAGGCGGAATCTATGGCTACACCTTC	CASSPPLGTGGIYGYTF
TRBV4-3	few	TRBD2	TRBJ2-1	TGCGCCAGCAGCCAGGGAGGGACCAGCTCCTACAATGAGCAGTTCTTC	CASSQGGTSSYNEQFF
TRBV20-1	NA	NA	TRBJ2-3	TGCAGTGCTAGGAGACAGTTGATGGGTGGCGCAGATACGCAGTATTTT	CSARRQLMGGADTQYF
TRBV20-1	many	TRBD1	TRBJ2-7	TGCAGTGCCGCTCGGGACAGGCCCTACGAGCAGTACTTC	CSAARDRPYEQYF
TRBV27	once	TRBD2	TRBJ2-5	TGTGCCGGCACGGGTGCTAGCGGGAGGGCCTTTGAGACCCAGTACTTC	CAGTGASGRAFETQYF
TRBV4-3	NA	NA	TRBJ2-1	TGCGCCAGCAGCCAAGTGCGCAATGAGCAGTTCTTC	CASSQVRNEQFF
TRBV6-5	NA	TRBD1	TRBJ2-3	TGTGCCAGCAGTTACGCAAGGGACAGGGGAACAGATACGCAGTATTTT	CASSYARDRGTDTQYF
TRBV4-1	few	NA	TRBJ1-1	TGCGCCAGCAGCCAGCCCGGGGGTGAAGCTTTCTTT	CASSQPGGEAFF
TRBV15	NA	TRBD2	TRBJ2-1	TGTGCCACCAGCAGACCGGGACTAGCGTCAGGATACAATGAGCAGTTCTTC	CATSRPGLASGYNEQFF
TRBV11-2	NA	TRBD1	TRBJ2-5	TGTGCCAGCAGCTTAGGCGGACAGGGCGGGTCTGCAAAAGAGACCCAGTACTTC	CASSLGGQGGSAKETQYF
TRBV2	NA	NA	TRBJ2-5	TGTGCCAGCAGTGTCTTCCCGGGGCCCTACGAGACCCAGTACTTC	CASSVFPGPYETQYF
TRBV5-1	once	TRBD2	TRBJ2-1	TGCGCCAGCGTTAGGCGGGAGGGCAATGAGCAGTTCTTC	CASVRREGNEQFF
TRBV28	few	NA	TRBJ1-3	TGTGCCACCGAAGAGGTGGGCGGTGGAAACACCATATATTTT	CATEEVGGGNTIYF
TRBV29-1	many	NA	TRBJ2-3	TGCAGCGTTGAAGATCCTCTAGCAGATAGCACAGATACGCAGTATTTT	CSVEDPLADSTDTQYF
TRBV20-1	NA	TRBD2	TRBJ2-7	TGCAGTGCGCAGGCGGGAGCCTACGAGCAGTACTTC	CSAQAGAYEQYF
TRBV20-1	many	NA	TRBJ1-5	TGCAGTGCACAGAAGGGCTGGGATCAGCCCCAGCATTTT	CSAQKGWDQPQHF
TRBV5-6	NA	TRBD2	TRBJ2-3	TGTGCCAGCAGTCGGGAGGAACTCATGATAGATACGCAGTATTTT	CASSREELMIDTQYF
TRBV20-1	NA	NA	TRBJ2-4	TGCAGTGCTAGAGTCCGGACGCGGAACATTCAGTACTTC	CSARVRTRNIQYF
TRBV5-1	few	NA	TRBJ2-7	TGCGCCAGCAGCGAGGGCCTCGACGAGCAGTACTTC	CASSEGLDEQYF
TRBV27	NA	NA	TRBJ1-4	TGTGCCAGCAGTCCATACATGCCATCAAATGAAAAACTGTTTTTT	CASSPYMPSNEKLFF
TRBV4-2	NA	NA	TRBJ2-3	TGTGCCAGCAGCCAAGAACTATTGAACACAGATACGCAGTATTTT	CASSQELLNTDTQYF
TRBV28	few	TRBD2	TRBJ2-7	TGTGCCAGCAGGATGGCGGGAGGGTCCCTATACTACGAGCAGTACTTC	CASRMAGGSLYYEQYF
TRBV3-1	few	NA	TRBJ2-6	TGTGCCAGCAGCCAAGGAGTCTCTGGGGCCAACGTCCTGACTTTC	CASSQGVSGANVLTF
TRBV29-1	NA	NA	TRBJ1-2	TGCAGCGTTGGGAGACAAGGGGACTATGGCTACACCTTC	CSVGRQGDYGYTF
TRBV12-3/TRBV12-4	many	NA	TRBJ2-7	TGTGCCAGCAGTCCTAGTACGAGCTACGAGCAGTACTTC	CASSPSTSYEQYF
TRBV12-3/TRBV12-4	few	NA	TRBJ1-2	TGTGCCAGCAGTAATGGACCGTTCTGGGGCTACACCTTC	CASSNGPFWGYTF
TRBV20-1	NA	TRBD2	TRBJ2-7	TGCAGTGCTAGAGAGGTCGGGGGGTTGATGTACGAGCAGTACTTC	CSAREVGGLMYEQYF
TRBV29-1	NA	NA	TRBJ2-7	TGCAGCGTTGCGACAGGCGCCACCTACGAGCAGTACTTC	CSVATGATYEQYF
TRBV18	few	TRBD2	TRBJ2-7	TGTGCCAGCTCACCAACCCGACTAGCGGGAGCTCGCGAGCAGTACTTC	CASSPTRLAGAREQYF
TRBV28	few	NA	TRBJ1-4	TGTGCCAGCAGTCCCTTCAGCACCGGGGGCTCTAATGAAAAACTGTTTTTT	CASSPFSTGGSNEKLFF
TRBV12-3/TRBV12-4	few	NA	TRBJ1-1	TGTGCCAGCAGTTTAAGTCCAAAGAACACTGAAGCTTTCTTT	CASSLSPKNTEAFF